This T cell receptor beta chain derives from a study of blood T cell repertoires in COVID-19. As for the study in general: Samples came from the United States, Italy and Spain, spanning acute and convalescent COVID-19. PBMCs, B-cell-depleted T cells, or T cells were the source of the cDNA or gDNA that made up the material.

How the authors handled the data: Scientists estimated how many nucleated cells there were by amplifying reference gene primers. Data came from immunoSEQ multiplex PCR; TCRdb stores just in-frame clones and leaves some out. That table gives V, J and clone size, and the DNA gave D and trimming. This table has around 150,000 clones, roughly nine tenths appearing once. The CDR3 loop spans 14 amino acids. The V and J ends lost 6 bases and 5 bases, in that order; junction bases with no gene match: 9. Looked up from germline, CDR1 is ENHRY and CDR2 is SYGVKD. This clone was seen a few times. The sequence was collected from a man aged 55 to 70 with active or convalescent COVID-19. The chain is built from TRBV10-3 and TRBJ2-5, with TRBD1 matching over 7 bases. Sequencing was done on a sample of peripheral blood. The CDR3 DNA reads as TGTGCCATCAGCGACAGGGTTGCAAGGGAGACCCAGTACTTC. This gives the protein CAISDRVARETQYF.